Listed below are T cell receptor beta chains from one sample, sequenced in a study of beta chain features in type 1 diabetes. Clones were sequenced by immunoSEQ multiplex PCR, and TCRdb holds only the in-frame ones, with some missing. The table lists about 360,000 clones, roughly 13% of them singletons. Sequences were obtained from naive CD4+ T cells from blood. The receptors shown here come from a man aged 18 to 35 in good health. Each CDR3 is given with its conserved first and last residue. The D gene is left open where the match is weak. Clone size, where shown, is once, few, many, or a class for clones that have expanded.

clone_size j_call v_call d_call cdr3_aa cdr3_nt
- TRBJ2-7 TRBV9 - CASSVGQFPTYEQYF TGTGCCAGCAGCGTAGGACAATTTCCAACCTACGAGCAGTACTTC
- TRBJ2-7 TRBV25-1 TRBD2 CASSGGFERREQYF TGTGCCAGCAGCGGGGGGTTCGAGCGTAGGGAGCAGTACTTC
few TRBJ2-6 TRBV19 - CASTSRSGANVLTF TGTGCCAGTACGTCCCGGTCAGGGGCCAACGTCCTGACTTTC
few TRBJ2-1 TRBV15 - CATSRLMSSYNEQFF TGTGCCACCAGCAGACTTATGAGCTCCTACAATGAGCAGTTCTTC
few TRBJ2-6 TRBV30 - CAWIVGPLGANVLTF TGTGCCTGGATAGTTGGTCCGTTAGGGGCCAACGTCCTGACTTTC
- TRBJ2-7 TRBV11-2 - CASSSWTGNYEQYF TGTGCCAGCAGCTCCTGGACTGGCAACTACGAGCAGTACTTC
many TRBJ2-7 TRBV29-1 - CSVVSVTYEQYF TGCAGCGTTGTGTCAGTCACCTACGAGCAGTACTTC
few TRBJ2-6 TRBV18 - CASSPRGGPGANVLTF TGTGCCAGCTCACCAAGGGGGGGCCCTGGGGCCAACGTCCTGACTTTC
few TRBJ2-3 TRBV7-9 - CASSLSTITDTQYF TGTGCCAGCAGCTTATCTACTATCACAGATACGCAGTATTTT
few TRBJ1-2 TRBV5-1 TRBD1 CASRTTGDYGYTF TGCGCCAGCAGGACGACAGGGGACTATGGCTACACCTTC
- TRBJ2-7 TRBV4-2 TRBD2 CASSQVRRGSVGYEQYF TGTGCCAGCAGCCAAGTCCGCCGCGGGAGTGTAGGGTACGAGCAGTACTTC
few TRBJ2-1 TRBV7-2 TRBD2 CASSSGTSPSRQFF TGTGCCAGCAGCTCGGGGACTAGCCCCTCTAGGCAGTTCTTC
once TRBJ2-5 TRBV5-1 TRBD1 CASSLGRQTGGNSQETQYF TGCGCCAGCAGCTTGGGGCGTCAAACAGGGGGCAACTCTCAAGAGACCCAGTACTTC
few TRBJ2-1 TRBV5-4 - CASSLEVGSYNEQFF TGTGCCAGCAGCTTAGAGGTGGGCTCCTACAATGAGCAGTTCTTC
- TRBJ1-2 TRBV28 - CASSLWVQGIPRNYGYTF TGTGCCAGCAGTTTATGGGTACAGGGAATACCTCGCAACTATGGCTACACCTTC
- TRBJ2-7 TRBV28 TRBD1 CASRTGMVYEQYF TGTGCCAGCAGGACAGGGATGGTGTACGAGCAGTACTTC
- TRBJ2-7 TRBV7-2 TRBD2 CASSPTPLDSGYEQYF TGTGCCAGCAGCCCAACCCCTCTGGATAGCGGGTACGAGCAGTACTTC
few TRBJ1-6 TRBV5-1 TRBD1 CASSLVGQGVNSPLHF TGCGCCAGCAGCTTGGTGGGACAGGGGGTTAATTCACCCCTCCACTTT
few TRBJ1-2 TRBV7-2 - CASSPDGNYGYTF TGTGCCAGCAGCCCTGACGGGAACTATGGCTACACCTTC
- TRBJ1-1 TRBV5-6 - CASSLNRVLLGTEAFF TGTGCCAGCAGCTTGAACAGGGTGCTCTTGGGTACTGAAGCTTTCTTT
- TRBJ2-3 TRBV27 - CASSHGITDTQYF TGTGCCAGCAGCCACGGGATCACAGATACGCAGTATTTT
- TRBJ1-1 TRBV30 - CAWRPGSSTEAFF TGTGCCTGGAGACCGGGGAGTAGTACTGAAGCTTTCTTT
- TRBJ2-3 TRBV25-1 TRBD2 CASRLAGSDTQYF TGTGCCAGCCGTCTAGCGGGATCAGATACGCAGTATTTT
- TRBJ2-5 TRBV6-5 TRBD1 CATTPGGLETQYF TGTGCCACCACCCCAGGGGGTTTGGAGACCCAGTACTTC
- TRBJ1-5 TRBV5-4 TRBD1 CASSLEGTGFQPQHF TGTGCCAGCAGCTTGGAGGGGACAGGGTTTCAGCCCCAGCATTTT
- TRBJ1-1 TRBV10-2 - CASSEGGNLAMNTEAFF TGCGCCAGCAGTGAGGGCGGGAACCTCGCTATGAACACTGAAGCTTTCTTT
few TRBJ1-2 TRBV29-1 TRBD1 CSVGGQGGNYGYTF TGCAGCGTTGGGGGACAGGGAGGGAACTATGGCTACACCTTC